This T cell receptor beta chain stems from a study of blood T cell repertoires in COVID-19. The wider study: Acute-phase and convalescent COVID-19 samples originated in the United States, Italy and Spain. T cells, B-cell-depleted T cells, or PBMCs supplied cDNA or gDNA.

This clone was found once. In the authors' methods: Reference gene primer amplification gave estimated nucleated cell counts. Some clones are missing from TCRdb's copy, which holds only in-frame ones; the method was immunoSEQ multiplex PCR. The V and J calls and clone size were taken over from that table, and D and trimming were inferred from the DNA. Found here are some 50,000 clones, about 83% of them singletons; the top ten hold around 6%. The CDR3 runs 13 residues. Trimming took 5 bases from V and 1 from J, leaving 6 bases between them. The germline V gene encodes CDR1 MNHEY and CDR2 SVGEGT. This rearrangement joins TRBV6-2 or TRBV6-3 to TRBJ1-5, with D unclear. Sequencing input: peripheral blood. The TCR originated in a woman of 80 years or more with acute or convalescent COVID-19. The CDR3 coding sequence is TGTGCCAGCAGTGTCGGGAGCAATCAGCCCCAGCATTTT. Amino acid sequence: CASSVGSNQPQHF.